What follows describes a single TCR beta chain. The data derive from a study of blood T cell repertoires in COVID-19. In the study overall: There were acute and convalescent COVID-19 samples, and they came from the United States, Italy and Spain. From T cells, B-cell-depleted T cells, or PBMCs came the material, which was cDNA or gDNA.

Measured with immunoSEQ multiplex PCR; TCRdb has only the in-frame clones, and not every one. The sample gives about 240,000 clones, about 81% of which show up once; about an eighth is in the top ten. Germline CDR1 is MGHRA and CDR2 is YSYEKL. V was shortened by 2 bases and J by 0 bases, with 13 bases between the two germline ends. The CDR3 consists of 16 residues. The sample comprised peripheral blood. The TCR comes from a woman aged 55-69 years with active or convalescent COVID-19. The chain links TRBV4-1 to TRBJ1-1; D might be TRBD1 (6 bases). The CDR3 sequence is CASSQKTGVMNTEAFF. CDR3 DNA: TGCGCCAGCAGCCAAAAGACAGGTGTAATGAACACTGAAGCTTTCTTT.